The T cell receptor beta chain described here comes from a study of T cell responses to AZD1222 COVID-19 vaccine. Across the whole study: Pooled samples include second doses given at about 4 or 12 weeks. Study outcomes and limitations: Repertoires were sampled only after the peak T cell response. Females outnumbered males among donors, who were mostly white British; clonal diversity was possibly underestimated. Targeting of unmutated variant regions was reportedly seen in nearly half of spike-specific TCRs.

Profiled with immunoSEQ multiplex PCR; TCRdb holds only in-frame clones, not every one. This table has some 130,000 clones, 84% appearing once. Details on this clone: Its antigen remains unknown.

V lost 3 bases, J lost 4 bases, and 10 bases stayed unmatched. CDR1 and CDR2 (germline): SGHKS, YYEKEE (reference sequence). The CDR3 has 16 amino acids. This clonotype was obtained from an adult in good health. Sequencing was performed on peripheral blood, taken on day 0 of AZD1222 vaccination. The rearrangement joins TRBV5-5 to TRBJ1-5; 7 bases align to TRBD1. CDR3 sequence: CASSSSDRTRNQPQHF. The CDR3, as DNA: TGTGCCAGCAGCTCGTCGGACAGGACGCGGAATCAGCCCCAGCATTTT.